This entry concerns a single T cell receptor (beta chain). This sample was taken from a study of T cells of healthy individuals. TCRdb reprocessed the 5' RACE reads via MiXCR and lists one record per CDR3 protein. The sample lists about 100,000 distinct CDR3 sequences; 15% to 20% were seen once. Trimming left V 5 bases short and J 0 bases short, with 5 bases between. Germline loops: CDR1 MDHEN, CDR2 SYDVKM. CDR3 length: 12 amino acids. This TCR was recovered from a human donor in good health. The genes are TRBV28 and TRBJ2-7; D gene uncertain. The CDR3 loop is CASSPFSYEQYF. The DNA of the CDR3 is TGTGCCAGCAGTCCTTTCTCCTACGAGCAGTACTTC. Full variable domain (outside the CDR3, taken from reference TRBV28 and TRBJ2-7): DVKVTQSSRYLVKRTGEKVFLECVQDMDHENMFWYRQDPGLGLRLIYFSYDVKMKEKGDIPEGYSVSREKKERFSLILESASTNQTSMYLCASSPFSYEQYFGPGTRLTVT.